Following are 16 T cell receptor beta chains from one sample sequenced in a study of blood T cell repertoires in COVID-19. Generated by immunoSEQ multiplex PCR, the TCRdb table keeps only in-frame clones and is missing some. Among over 120,000 clones listed, 80% to 90% were seen once. The sample consisted of peripheral blood. These receptors were collected from a woman in her fifties or sixties with active or convalescent COVID-19.

This clone was counted once. The chain has TRBV4-1 and TRBJ2-7; D may be TRBD1 (6 bases). V lost 4 bases and J lost 1, with 11 bases in between. The CDR3 covers 14 residues. Germline CDR1 and CDR2: MGHRA and YSYEKL. This chain's CDR3 is CASSPRTASYEQYF. The CDR3 DNA reads TGCGCCAGCAGCCCCCGGACAGCATCCTACGAGCAGTACTTC.

The chain recombines TRBV21-1 with TRBJ2-3; the D segment call TRBD2 is taken from the table without a DNA check. TRBV21-1 is described as a pseudogene. The CDR3 length is 18 residues. The DNA for the CDR3 is TGTGCCAGCAGCAATCTGAGATGGGAGCGGGGGGGCACAGATACGCAGTATTTT. This gives the protein CASSNLRWERGGTDTQYF.

This chain links TRBV4-1 with TRBJ1-3; D gene ambiguous. Trimming shortened V by 2 bases and J by 5 bases, and 10 bases separated the two germline ends. Germline CDR1 and CDR2: MGHRA and YSYEKL. CDR3 length: 14 amino acids. Written as DNA, the CDR3 is TGCGCCAGCAGCCAAATTGGCGGTAGAAACACCATATATTTT. Its protein is CASSQIGGRNTIYF.

The chain carries TRBV18 and TRBJ2-2; 14 bases line up with TRBD2. This CDR3 is built from 19 residues. The germline V gene encodes CDR1 KGHSH and CDR2 LQKENI. J gave up 5 bases and V 6 bases, and 14 bases lay outside the gene matches. CDR3 protein: CASSKTSGRAEFGTGELFF. In nucleotides, the CDR3 is TGTGCCAGCTCCAAGACTAGCGGGAGGGCCGAATTTGGGACCGGGGAGCTGTTTTTT.

V and J are TRBV18 and TRBJ2-2; 9 bases are shared with TRBD1. Germline assignment: CDR1 KGHSH and CDR2 LQKENI. CDR3 length: 15 amino acids. J was trimmed by 6 bases and V by 6 bases; bases with no gene match: 8. The chain's CDR3 is CASSGTGSVAGELFF. The CDR3 bases are TGTGCCAGCTCGGGGACAGGGTCCGTTGCCGGGGAGCTGTTTTTT.

The chain combines TRBV7-9 with TRBJ1-5, with unresolved D. This CDR3 has 14 amino acids. Germline CDR1 and CDR2: SEHNR and FQNEAQ (reference sequence). Trimming cost V 5 bases and J 4 bases, with 12 bases left between them. CDR3 in amino acids: CASSGEGGNQPQHF. In DNA, the CDR3 is TGTGCCAGCAGCGGTGAAGGCGGGAATCAGCCCCAGCATTTT.

The rearrangement joins TRBV4-2 to TRBJ1-2, with D tentatively TRBD1 (6 bases). This CDR3 is built from 16 residues. Per the germline V gene, CDR1 is LGHNA and CDR2 is YNFKEQ. Trimming shortened V by 0 bases and J by 6 bases, and 17 bases separated the two germline ends. DNA of the CDR3: TGTGCCAGCAGCCAAGATCGGCCAGACGAGGGGGATGGCTACACCTTC. Translated: CASSQDRPDEGDGYTF.

This clone was detected only once. J is TRBJ2-7 and V is TRBV18; the match to TRBD1 covers 8 bases. V gave up 4 bases and J gave up 5 bases; unmatched junction bases: 4. Germline V gene lookup returns CDR1 KGHSH and CDR2 LQKENI. The CDR3 runs 13 residues. The CDR3 loop reads CASSHDRGNEQYF. CDR3 DNA: TGTGCCAGCTCACACGACAGGGGTAACGAGCAGTACTTC.

This chain uses TRBV7-2 with TRBJ2-1; TRBD2 aligns across 12 bases. CDR1 is SGHTA, CDR2 FQGNSA, per germline. V lost 4 bases and J lost 6; bases outside the gene matches: 7. CDR3 length: 16 residues. CDR3 protein: CASSSLAGGPSNEQFF. For the CDR3, the DNA is TGTGCCAGCAGCTCACTAGCGGGAGGCCCCTCCAATGAGCAGTTCTTC. Full variable domain (missing parts from reference TRBV7-2 and TRBJ2-1): GAGVSQSPSNKVTEKGKDVELRCDPISGHTALYWYRQSLGQGLEFLIYFQGNSAPDKSGLPSDRFSAERTGGSVSTLTIQRTQQEDSAVYLCASSSLAGGPSNEQFFGPGTRLTVL.

The rearrangement uses TRBV30 and TRBJ2-5; a weak D match, TRBD2 (5 bases). Germline V gene sequence: CDR1 GTSNPN, CDR2 SVGIG (reference sequence). The CDR3 is 13 amino acids. The V end was cut by 5 bases, the J end by 1 base, with 11 bases between. The CDR3 DNA reads TGTGCCTGGGAAATAGGGAGCCAAGAGACCCAGTACTTC. Its protein is CAWEIGSQETQYF.

The rearrangement uses TRBV11-2 and TRBJ2-5; maybe TRBD2 (6 bases). The CDR3 spans 17 residues. The germline V gene has CDR1 SGHAT and CDR2 FQNNGV. The V end lost 1 base, the J end lost 4 bases, and 19 bases lay between the germline ends. DNA of the CDR3: TGTGCCAGCAGCTTAGGGGCGGGACCGGATAGTGGAGAGACCCAGTACTTC. Translating gives CASSLGAGPDSGETQYF.

This clone came up many times. This rearrangement joins TRBV2 to TRBJ1-5, with 9 bases lining up with TRBD1. This CDR3 spans 15 amino acids. Germline V gene sequence: CDR1 SNHLY, CDR2 FYNNEI. The V gene end was trimmed by 5 bases and the J gene end by 4 bases; junction bases not matched to a gene: 6. The CDR3 loop reads CASSRDRGTNQPQHF. In DNA, the CDR3 is TGTGCCAGCAGTCGAGACAGGGGGACGAATCAGCCCCAGCATTTT.

The chain joins TRBV6-2 or TRBV6-3 to TRBJ1-1; D possibly corresponds to TRBD1 (5 bases). Germline V gene data show CDR1 as MNHEY and CDR2 as SVGEGT. The germline V and J ends were trimmed by 1 base and 6 bases, with 12 bases remaining between them. The CDR3 extends over 14 amino acids. Here the CDR3 reads CASSYFGGDSEAFF. CDR3 nucleotide sequence: TGTGCCAGCAGTTACTTCGGTGGGGACTCTGAAGCTTTCTTT.

V is TRBV4-1 and J is TRBJ2-3; 13 bases are shared with TRBD2. CDR3 length: 16 residues. In germline, CDR1 is MGHRA, CDR2 YSYEKL. V shed 4 bases and J 4 bases; nucleotides not matched to a gene: 5. In DNA form, the CDR3 reads TGCGCCAGCAGCCTCAACGGACTAGCGGGAGCAGATACGCAGTATTTT. Translated, it gives CASSLNGLAGADTQYF.

The V and J genes are TRBV28 and TRBJ1-1, with no clear D. V lost 3 bases, J lost 6 bases, and 32 bases lay in between. The length of the CDR3 is 20 residues. Germline V CDR1 and CDR2: MDHEN, SYDVKM. Here the CDR3 DNA reads TGTGCCAGCAGTTTCCCGGGGTCCCGGACCCTAGGGCAGATTGGTCCTGAAGCTTTCTTT. Translated: CASSFPGSRTLGQIGPEAFF.

The gene calls are TRBV5-8 and TRBJ2-7, with a weak D call TRBD1 (6 bases). Germline V CDR1 and CDR2: SGHTS, YDEGEE. The CDR3 is made up of 11 amino acids. V lost 1 base to trimming and J lost 7 bases, with 6 bases between them. This CDR3 reads CASSLRGEQYF. The CDR3 coding sequence is TGTGCCAGCAGCTTGAGGGGGGAGCAGTACTTC.